This TCR beta chain was identified in a study of low-dose radiotherapy and immunotherapy resistance in tumors. Germline CDR1 MNHEY, CDR2 SVGEGT. This CDR3 comprises 13 residues. The V end was cut by 5 bases, the J end by 8 bases, with 15 bases between. Primers used for first-strand cDNA, a TRAV- and TRBV-specific set, covered both alpha and beta chains. PCR amplification of the TCRs was performed with Phusion for 15 to 25 PCR cycles, and it relied on a constant-region primer together with a V-primer adapter. TCRdb recomputed calls from the reads with MiXCR, one row per CDR3 protein. The data contain 57,000 or so distinct CDR3 sequences, around 27% of them singletons. This clonotype was picked up many times. Time point reported: before trial treatment. The donors, trial participants, received nivolumab, ipilimumab, aspirin, low-dose cyclophosphamide and low-dose radiotherapy.

This sequence originates from a male donor with prostate cancer. The sequences come from PBMCs, collected before treatment. This chain links TRBV6-2 or TRBV6-3 with TRBJ1-2; a weak D match, TRBD1 (6 bases). This chain's CDR3 is CASSVLGAGGYTF. CDR3 bases: TGTGCCAGCAGTGTGTTGGGGGCGGGCGGCTACACCTTC.